The clone carrying this T cell receptor beta chain is a singleton in its sample. Measured with immunoSEQ multiplex PCR; TCRdb has only the in-frame clones, and not every one. This sample yields 20,000 to 25,000 clones, of which less than 90% are seen a single time; about 7.7% belongs to the top ten. The record originates from a study of T cell changes during pregnancy in multiple sclerosis. This TCR derives from a female donor with multiple sclerosis, enrolled in a pregnancy study. The sequences come from CD8+ T cells from peripheral blood mononuclear cells, collected after pregnancy.

The CDR3 DNA is TGTGCCAGCAGCTTGGGACAGATCTCCTACAATGAGCAGTTCTTC. It codes for CASSLGQISYNEQFF. The chain is built from TRBV9 and TRBJ2-1, with 7 nucleotides matching TRBD1. The CDR3 loop spans 15 amino acids. V gave up 4 bases and J gave up 0 bases; unmatched junction bases: 4. The germline V gene encodes CDR1 SGDLS and CDR2 YYNGEE. Full variable domain (missing parts from reference TRBV9 and TRBJ2-1): DSGVTQTPKHLITATGQRVTLRCSPRSGDLSVYWYQQSLDQGLQFLIQYYNGEERAKGNILERFSAQQFPDLHSELNLSSLELGDSALYFCASSLGQISYNEQFFGPGTRLTVL.